Shown below are 19 T cell receptor beta chains from a single sample sequenced in a study of blood T cell repertoires in COVID-19. Sequencing used immunoSEQ multiplex PCR; TCRdb keeps in-frame clones, though not all of them. The data show about 140,000 clones, with 70% to 90% seen just once and approximately 3.6% held by the top ten. Sequencing used PBMCs or T cells enriched from blood (not recorded which). These receptors all come from a woman aged 50 to 60 with acute COVID-19.

CDR3 DNA: TGCAGCGTTGGGGTCGACAGTCATGAGCAGTTCTTC. This encodes CSVGVDSHEQFF. The chain is built from TRBV29-1 and TRBJ2-1; tentatively, D is TRBD1 (5 bases). The CDR3 contains 12 residues. Per the germline V gene, CDR1 is SQVTM and CDR2 is ANQGSEA. V lost 4 bases and J 8 bases, leaving 12 bases between the germline ends.

V gene TRBV18 combines with J gene TRBJ1-1; the D is unclear. Per the germline V gene, CDR1 is KGHSH and CDR2 is LQKENI. Trimming cost V 3 bases and J 5 bases, with 13 bases left between them. There are 14 residues in the CDR3. The CDR3 here is CASSPGRIKTEAFF. The CDR3 nucleotides are TGTGCCAGCTCACCTGGCAGGATAAAAACTGAAGCTTTCTTT.

The V call is TRBV7-6, the J call TRBJ2-1, with 13 bases matching TRBD2. From germline, CDR1 is SGHVS and CDR2 FNYEAQ. The V and J ends lost 3 bases and 1 base, in that order; junction bases with no gene match: 0. CDR3 size: 16 residues. The DNA of the CDR3 is TGTGCCAGCAGCTTGACTAGCGGGAGGTCCTACAATGAGCAGTTCTTC. Its protein product is CASSLTSGRSYNEQFF. Full variable domain (missing parts from reference TRBV7-6 and TRBJ2-1): GAGVSQSPRYKVTKRGQDVALRCDPISGHVSLYWYRQALGQGPEFLTYFNYEAQQDKSGLPNDRFSAERPEGSISTLTIQRTEQRDSAMYRCASSLTSGRSYNEQFFGPGTRLTVL.

The J gene is TRBJ2-5, the V gene TRBV2; 7 nucleotides agree with TRBD2. The germline CDR1 and CDR2 sequences are SNHLY and FYNNEI. Losses at the gene ends were 2 bases for V and 3 bases for J; bases not matched to a gene: 9. The CDR3 covers 16 residues. CDR3 in DNA: TGTGCCAGCAGTGAACAGGGCGGGAGTAATAAAGAGACCCAGTACTTC. It specifies CASSEQGGSNKETQYF. The full variable domain, its missing parts supplied by reference TRBV2 and TRBJ2-5, is EPEVTQTPSHQVTQMGQEVILRCVPISNHLYFYWYRQILGQKVEFLVSFYNNEISEKSEIFDDQFSVERPDGSNFTLKIRSTKLEDSAMYFCASSEQGGSNKETQYFGPGTRLLVL.

This sequence joins TRBV19 and TRBJ1-1; D remains unclear. Germline V gene data show CDR1 as LNHDA and CDR2 as SQIVND (reference sequence). V dropped 4 bases and J dropped 12 bases, with 12 bases sitting between them. The CDR3 has 11 residues. The CDR3 nucleotides are TGTGCCAGTAGTAGTCTAGCAAATACTTTCTTT. This gives the protein CASSSLANTFF.

This clone turned up a few times. The chain employs TRBV10-1 and TRBJ1-2; 10 positions match TRBD1. The germline V gene encodes CDR1 WNHNN and CDR2 SYGVQD (reference sequence). V shed 0 bases, J shed 2 bases, and the junction held 6 bases outside the gene matches. This CDR3 comprises 17 residues. CDR3 DNA: TGCGCCAGCAGTGAGTCAGCCGACAGGGGGCCCAACTATGGCTACACCTTC. Translated: CASSESADRGPNYGYTF.

V is TRBV4-2 and J is TRBJ2-3, with a possible D match to TRBD2 (6 bases). The CDR3 is 15 residues long. Germline V gives CDR1 LGHNA, CDR2 YNFKEQ. With 0 bases removed from V and 5 bases from J, the gap between germline ends came to 12 bases. The CDR3 coding sequence is TGTGCCAGCAGCCAAGAGGAGGGGTCTGGAGATACGCAGTATTTT. This translates into CASSQEEGSGDTQYF.

CDR3 bases: TGTGCCAGCAGTGAAACAGGAGTCTACGAGCAGTACTTC. It codes for CASSETGVYEQYF. This sequence joins TRBV2 and TRBJ2-7, with D perhaps matching TRBD1 (5 bases). Trimming removed 2 bases from V and 3 bases from J, with 8 bases in between. Germline V lookup: CDR1 SNHLY, CDR2 FYNNEI. The CDR3 extends over 13 amino acids.

The V call is TRBV5-6, the J call TRBJ2-7; 7 bases are shared with TRBD1. Germline V gene lookup returns CDR1 SGHDT and CDR2 YYEEEE. With V trimmed by 0 bases and J by 5 bases, 2 bases remained unmatched. The CDR3 runs 13 residues. For the CDR3, the DNA is TGTGCCAGCAGCTTGGTCCAGGGGGACGAGCAGTACTTC. Protein sequence: CASSLVQGDEQYF.

The V call is TRBV10-3, the J call TRBJ2-3; 7 nucleotides line up with TRBD1. V lost 3 bases and J lost 6; bases outside the gene matches: 0. This CDR3 has 12 residues. The germline CDR1 and CDR2 sequences are ENHRY and SYGVKD. Here the CDR3 reads CAISEQGDTQYF. The DNA for the CDR3 is TGTGCCATCAGTGAACAGGGGGATACGCAGTATTTT.

The J gene is TRBJ1-4, the V gene TRBV27; no definite D call. The CDR3 covers 16 residues. Trimming took 2 bases from V and 0 from J, leaving 10 bases between them. CDR1 and CDR2 from the germline V gene are MNHEY and SMNVEV (reference sequence). The CDR3 region is CASSLGRKATNEKLFF. The CDR3, as DNA: TGTGCCAGCAGTTTAGGCAGGAAGGCAACTAATGAAAAACTGTTTTTT.

The rearrangement uses TRBV2 and TRBJ1-5, with TRBD1 identical over 7 bases. Germline V gene sequence: CDR1 SNHLY, CDR2 FYNNEI. The CDR3 totals 14 residues. V lost 8 bases to trimming and J lost 0 bases; unmatched junction nucleotides: 4. The CDR3 sequence is CASGGQISNQPQHF. The CDR3, as DNA: TGTGCCAGCGGGGGACAGATTAGCAATCAGCCCCAGCATTTT.

In this sample, this clone turned up a few times. The chain uses TRBV19 and TRBJ1-2, with D possibly being TRBD1 (5 bases). Trimming left V 3 bases short and J 0 bases short, with 14 bases between. Germline V CDR1 and CDR2: LNHDA, SQIVND (reference sequence). CDR3 length equals 16 residues. CDR3 region: CASSIGSTVSNYGYTF. CDR3 DNA sequence: TGTGCCAGTAGTATTGGTTCGACAGTATCTAACTATGGCTACACCTTC.

This clone occurred once. V usage is TRBV3-1 (or the pseudogene TRBV3-2) and J usage is TRBJ2-7; D is perhaps TRBD2 (6 bases). Germline assignment: CDR1 LGHDT and CDR2 YNNKEL (reference sequence). V was pared by 1 base and J by 7 bases, with 17 bases between. This CDR3 is 15 amino acids long. CDR3 DNA: TGTGCCAGCAGCCAAGGAACCCGAGGGGCGGGGGAGCAGTACTTC. This sequence encodes CASSQGTRGAGEQYF.

The chain is built from TRBV5-8 and TRBJ2-1; TRBD1 matches at 9 bases. This CDR3 has 15 amino acids. J lost 0 bases, V lost 5 bases, and 3 bases had no gene match. Per the germline V gene, CDR1 is SGHTS and CDR2 is YDEGEE. The DNA for the CDR3 is TGTGCCAGCAGGGGACAGGGCCTCTCCTACAATGAGCAGTTCTTC. This translates into CASRGQGLSYNEQFF.

This clone was seen a handful of times. This chain connects TRBV4-1 to TRBJ1-6, with TRBD1 identical over 12 bases. V lost 4 bases and J lost 3; bases outside the gene matches: 10. From germline, CDR1 is MGHRA and CDR2 YSYEKL. The CDR3 has 19 residues. As DNA, the CDR3 is TGCGCCAGCAGCCCTGGGACAGGGACAGGGGGCTTCTATAATTCACCCCTCCACTTT. Translating it yields CASSPGTGTGGFYNSPLHF.

This rearrangement joins TRBV7-2 to TRBJ1-5; no firm D call. V lost 1 base and J lost 0, with 7 bases in between. CDR1 and CDR2 (germline): SGHTA, FQGNSA. The CDR3 is made up of 15 amino acids. CDR3 region: CASSLGAYSNQPQHF. CDR3 bases: TGTGCCAGCAGCTTAGGAGCCTATAGCAATCAGCCCCAGCATTTT.

This clone was detected a few times. CDR3 in amino acids: CASRTSAGSTNEKLFF. The CDR3 DNA follows: TGTGCCAGCAGGACTTCCGCGGGGTCAACTAATGAAAAACTGTTTTTT. The chain combines TRBV27 with TRBJ1-4; no clear D. This CDR3 has 16 residues. Per the germline V gene, CDR1 is MNHEY and CDR2 is SMNVEV (reference sequence). V was trimmed by 6 bases and J by 0 bases, leaving 14 bases between them.

The chain couples TRBV7-9 to TRBJ1-2; D gene ambiguous. Germline V gene sequence: CDR1 SEHNR, CDR2 FQNEAQ (reference sequence). Trimming left V 3 bases short and J 2 bases short, with 10 bases between. This CDR3 comprises 14 residues. The CDR3 DNA reads TGTGCCAGCAGCTTGGGCCAGACAAACTATGGCTACACCTTC. It translates to CASSLGQTNYGYTF.